Listed below are T cell receptor beta chains from one sample, sequenced in a study of cytomegalovirus exposure and HLA in healthy donors. Libraries were prepared by immunoSEQ multiplex PCR; TCRdb keeps only in-frame clonotypes and omits some of them. The table shows 160,000 or so clones, with under 80% occurring only once. What was sequenced was PBMCs. These receptors were taken from a middle-aged man in good health and CMV-seronegative. CDR3s include the opening cysteine and the closing phenylalanine or tryptophan. The order of the fields is V gene, CDR3 length, D gene, J gene, clone size, CDR3 protein, CDR3 DNA. A D gene is named only where the DNA matches it firmly. Clone size is stated in some rows and not others, as once, few, many or a class when expanded.

TRBV30,15,-,TRBJ2-7,-,CAWSPMGGLTYEQYF,TGTGCCTGGAGTCCAATGGGAGGATTAACCTACGAGCAGTACTTC
TRBV7-9,14,-,TRBJ1-1,-,CASSLEGGGTEAFF,TGTGCCAGCAGCTTAGAGGGAGGGGGCACTGAAGCTTTCTTT
TRBV7-9,13,TRBD1,TRBJ2-7,-,CASSFQGALEQYF,TGTGCCAGCAGTTTCCAGGGGGCCCTCGAGCAGTACTTC
TRBV7-3,15,TRBD1,TRBJ2-5,-,CASSKGTALGETQYF,TGTGCCAGCAGCAAAGGGACAGCCCTTGGAGAGACCCAGTACTTC
TRBV7-3,14,-,TRBJ1-1,-,CASSPATGVTEAFF,TGTGCCAGCAGCCCAGCGACGGGGGTCACTGAAGCTTTCTTT
TRBV5-8,16,TRBD2,TRBJ2-5,-,CASSRGLAGEQETQYF,TGTGCCAGCAGCAGGGGACTAGCGGGGGAGCAAGAGACCCAGTACTTC
TRBV2,18,TRBD2,TRBJ2-2,once,CASSERRAGGPNTGELFF,TGTGCCAGCAGTGAAAGGCGGGCGGGGGGGCCGAACACCGGGGAGCTGTTTTTT
TRBV10-3,14,TRBD2,TRBJ2-1,-,CAISVIAGEDEQFF,TGTGCCATCAGCGTTATAGCGGGGGAGGATGAGCAGTTCTTC
TRBV7-8,14,-,TRBJ2-7,-,CASSLVGTSYEQYF,TGTGCCAGCAGCTTAGTCGGGACATCCTACGAGCAGTACTTC
TRBV7-2,13,-,TRBJ1-1,-,CASSPQRGGEAFF,TGTGCCAGCAGCCCCCAAAGGGGGGGAGAAGCTTTCTTT
TRBV5-6,13,-,TRBJ1-1,-,CASLGPGEVEAFF,TGTGCCAGCTTGGGGCCGGGGGAAGTTGAAGCTTTCTTT
TRBV7-8,14,TRBD1,TRBJ2-7,-,CASSADRASYEQYF,TGTGCCAGCAGCGCCGACAGGGCCTCCTACGAGCAGTACTTC
TRBV13,11,-,TRBJ1-1,-,CASSWADEAFF,TGTGCCAGCAGCTGGGCAGATGAAGCTTTCTTT